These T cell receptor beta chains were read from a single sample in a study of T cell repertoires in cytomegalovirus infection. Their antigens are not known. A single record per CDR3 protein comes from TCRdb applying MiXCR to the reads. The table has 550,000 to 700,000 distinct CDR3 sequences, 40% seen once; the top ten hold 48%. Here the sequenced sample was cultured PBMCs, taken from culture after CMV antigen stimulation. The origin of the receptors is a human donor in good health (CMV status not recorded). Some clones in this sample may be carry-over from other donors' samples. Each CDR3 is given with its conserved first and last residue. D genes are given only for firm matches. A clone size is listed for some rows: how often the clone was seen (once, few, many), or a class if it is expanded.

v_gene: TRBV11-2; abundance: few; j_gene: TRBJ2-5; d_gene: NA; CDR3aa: CASSPSTVMGTQYF; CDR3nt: TGTGCCAGCAGCCCCTCGACAGTCATGGGGACCCAGTACTTC
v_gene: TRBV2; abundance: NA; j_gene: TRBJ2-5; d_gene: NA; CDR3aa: CASRWETQYF; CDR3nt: TGTGCCAGCCGATGGGAGACCCAGTACTTC
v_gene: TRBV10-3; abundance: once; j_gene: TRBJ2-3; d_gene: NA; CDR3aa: CAIRLQDTDTQYF; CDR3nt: TGTGCCATCAGACTTCAGGACACAGATACGCAGTATTTT
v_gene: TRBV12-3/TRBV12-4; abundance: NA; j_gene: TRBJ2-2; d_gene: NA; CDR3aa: CASPRRGGTGELFF; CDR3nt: TGTGCCAGCCCTCGGAGGGGTGGGACCGGGGAGCTGTTTTTT
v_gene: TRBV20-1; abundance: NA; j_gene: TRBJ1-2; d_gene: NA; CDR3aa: CSARDPPGMGGYTF; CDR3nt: TGCAGTGCTAGAGACCCGCCCGGGATGGGTGGCTACACCTTC
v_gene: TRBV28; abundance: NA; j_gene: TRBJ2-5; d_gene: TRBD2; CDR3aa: CASHGERGVYQETQYF; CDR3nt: TGTGCCAGTCATGGCGAGCGGGGGGTGTACCAAGAGACCCAGTACTTC
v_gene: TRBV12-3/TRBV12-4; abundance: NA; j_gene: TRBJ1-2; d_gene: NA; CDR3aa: CASSPAFPPGYGYTF; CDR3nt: TGTGCCAGCAGTCCCGCCTTTCCCCCCGGCTATGGCTACACCTTC
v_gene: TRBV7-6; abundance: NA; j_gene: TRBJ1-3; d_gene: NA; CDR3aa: CAGYHGNTIYF; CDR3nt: TGTGCCGGCTACCACGGGAACACCATATATTTT
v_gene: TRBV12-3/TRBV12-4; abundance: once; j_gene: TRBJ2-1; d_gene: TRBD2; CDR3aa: CASSLAGGGVGEQFF; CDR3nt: TGTGCCAGCAGTTTAGCTGGCGGGGGGGTCGGTGAGCAGTTCTTC
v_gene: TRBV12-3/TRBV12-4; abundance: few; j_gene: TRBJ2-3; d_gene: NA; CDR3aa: CASSDRHTQYF; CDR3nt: TGTGCCAGCAGCGACAGGCATACGCAGTATTTT
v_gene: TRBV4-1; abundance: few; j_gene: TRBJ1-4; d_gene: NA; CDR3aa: CASSQVGVRRGEKLFF; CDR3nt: TGCGCCAGCAGCCAAGTGGGGGTCCGCCGAGGAGAAAAACTGTTTTTT
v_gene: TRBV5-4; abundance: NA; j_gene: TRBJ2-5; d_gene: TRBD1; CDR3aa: CASSLGDRVGAETQYF; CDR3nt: TGTGCCAGCAGCTTAGGGGACAGGGTTGGGGCGGAGACCCAGTACTTC
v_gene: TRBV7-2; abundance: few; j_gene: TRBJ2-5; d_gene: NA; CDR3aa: CASSSPPTQETQYF; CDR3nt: TGTGCCAGCAGCTCGCCGCCAACCCAAGAGACCCAGTACTTC
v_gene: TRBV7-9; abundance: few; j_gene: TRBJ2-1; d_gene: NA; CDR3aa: CASSLLRTASYNEQFF; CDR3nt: TGTGCCAGCAGCTTACTCCGGACAGCTTCCTACAATGAGCAGTTCTTC
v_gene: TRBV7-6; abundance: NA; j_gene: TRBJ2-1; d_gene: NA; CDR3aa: CASSLGPGDEQFF; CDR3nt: TGTGCCAGCAGCTTGGGGCCCGGCGATGAGCAGTTCTTC